The 31 T cell receptor beta chains presented below share a single source sample, sequenced in a study of metastatic and nonmetastatic thyroid tumors (dated by TCRdb to 2020 to 2021). The library was prepared using PCR. The reads were generated on an Illumina HiSeq 4000. TCRdb's own reprocessing of the public reads used fastp at Q25 and MiXCR and kept productive beta chains. The table for this sample lists some 52,000 clones; approximately 15% of them were counted only once. Jointly, the top ten make up 3% of the sample. No patient had received any treatment before thyroid surgery. Input material: blood. Receptors were obtained from a female donor with papillary thyroid cancer or a benign thyroid nodule (not recorded which). Some clones in this sample may be carry-over from other donors' samples.

This clone was detected ten times or more. The rearrangement links TRBV5-4 to TRBJ1-2; maybe TRBD1 (5 bases). The ends were cut back, 4 bases at V and 0 bases at J, with 13 bases in the middle. Germline V gene lookup returns CDR1 SGHNT and CDR2 YYREEE (reference sequence). The CDR3 covers 15 residues. As DNA, the CDR3 is TGTGCCAGCAGCCCACCCGGGACGCCTAACTATGGCTACACCTTC. It translates to CASSPPGTPNYGYTF.

This clone was seen at least ten times. This chain uses TRBV28 with TRBJ1-1; no reliable D call. The CDR3 sequence is 12 residues long. V was pared by 5 bases and J by 8 bases, with 12 bases between. Germline V lookup: CDR1 MDHEN, CDR2 SYDVKM. The CDR3 sequence is CASSTPAAEAFF. In DNA form, the CDR3 reads TGTGCCAGCAGTACCCCAGCGGCGGAAGCTTTCTTT.

This clone appeared many times. The chain couples TRBV4-2 to TRBJ2-1; the match to TRBD2 covers 7 bases. V shed 0 bases, J shed 4 bases, and the junction held 3 bases outside the gene matches. CDR1 is LGHNA, CDR2 YNFKEQ, per germline. The CDR3 runs to 15 residues. The CDR3 here is CASSQDPSGYNEQFF. CDR3 in DNA: TGTGCCAGCAGCCAAGATCCTAGCGGTTACAATGAGCAGTTCTTC.

Ten or more counts support this clone. The chain employs TRBV20-1 and TRBJ2-5, with 8 bases aligning to TRBD1. CDR3 length: 12 amino acids. The germline V gene has CDR1 DFQATT and CDR2 SNEGSKA (reference sequence). V dropped 3 bases and J dropped 11; count of bases not matched to a gene: 8. CDR3 nucleotide sequence: TGCAGTGCTAGCCCAGGGGGCTTGACTCAGTACTTC. Residues: CSASPGGLTQYF.

This clone showed up many times. The V call is TRBV28, the J call TRBJ1-5; TRBD1 agrees at 7 bases. The CDR3 covers 18 residues. The V gene's germline CDR1 is MDHEN and CDR2 SYDVKM. V lost 6 bases, J lost 0 bases, and 14 bases stayed unmatched. In DNA, the CDR3 is TGTGCCAGCAGGACTCCCCCCGACAGGGAATATAGCAATCAGCCCCAGCATTTT. It encodes CASRTPPDREYSNQPQHF.

V and J are TRBV13 and TRBJ1-3; 8 bases fit TRBD1. V lost 5 bases and J lost 0; bases outside the gene matches: 6. CDR1 is PRHDT and CDR2 is FYEKMQ in the germline V gene (reference sequence). The CDR3 consists of 16 residues. This CDR3 is CASSTGQGRSGNTIYF. Written as DNA, the CDR3 is TGTGCCAGCAGCACCGGACAGGGCCGCTCTGGAAACACCATATATTTT.

This clone has more than one count but fewer than ten. A much larger clone differs from this one at a single base, so this may be a read error. Here the CDR3 DNA reads TGTGCCGGCAGTTCGGGCGGGAGGATTATCGATGAGCAGTTCTTC. Amino acid sequence: CAGSSGGRIIDEQFF. V usage is TRBV6-5 and J usage is TRBJ2-1, with 8 bases that match TRBD2. CDR1 and CDR2 (germline): MNHEY, SVGAGI. The CDR3 contains 15 residues.

In its sample, this clone was seen many times. The chain joins TRBV6-7 to TRBJ2-3; D perhaps matches TRBD2 (6 bases). TRBV6-7 is an ORF, with its function uncertain. The CDR3 loop spans 18 amino acids. V lost 1 base, J lost 2 bases, and 19 bases lay in between. In DNA form, the CDR3 reads TGTGCCAGCAGTTACTTGCGGGATAGGGATGCCCTCACAGATACGCAGTATTTT. Translating gives CASSYLRDRDALTDTQYF.

The sample holds many counts of this clone. The chain uses TRBV3-1 and TRBJ2-3, with 7 bases that match TRBD2. V trimming: 5 bases; J trimming: 5 bases; junction bases outside the gene matches: 16. The CDR3 extends over 17 amino acids. From germline, CDR1 is LGHDT and CDR2 YNNKEL (reference sequence). The CDR3 loop is CASSKGVRSGGGDTQYF. CDR3 nucleotides: TGTGCCAGCAGCAAAGGCGTCCGAAGTGGGGGGGGAGATACGCAGTATTTT.

Ten or more counts support this clone. The chain combines TRBV28 with TRBJ1-5, with D perhaps matching TRBD1 (6 bases). This CDR3 has 16 amino acids. CDR1 MDHEN and CDR2 SYDVKM come from the germline V gene. The V and J ends lost 2 bases and 7 bases respectively, with 18 bases between them. The CDR3 reads CASSLVRRGHPQPQHF. In DNA, the CDR3 is TGTGCCAGCAGTTTAGTCCGTCGGGGACACCCACAGCCCCAGCATTTT.

There are many counts of this clone. V usage is TRBV2 and J usage is TRBJ2-5, with D perhaps matching TRBD2 (6 bases). CDR1 and CDR2 (germline): SNHLY, FYNNEI. V was cut by 6 bases and J by 5 bases, with 19 bases left in between. The CDR3 has 15 amino acids. The CDR3 sequence is CASRVPWGDVETQYF. For the CDR3, the DNA is TGTGCCAGCAGAGTTCCTTGGGGGGACGTGGAGACCCAGTACTTC.

The V gene is TRBV20-1, the J gene TRBJ2-1, with 8 bases matching TRBD2. The V and J ends lost 5 bases and 5 bases, in that order; junction bases with no gene match: 11. Germline V gives CDR1 DFQATT, CDR2 SNEGSKA (reference sequence). The CDR3 contains 15 residues. For the CDR3, the DNA is TGCAGTGCTTCCGGACTAGCAGGGTCTGACAATGAGCAGTTCTTC. It encodes CSASGLAGSDNEQFF.

With respect to this clone: This is likely a read error, given that the CDR3 carries no conserved phenylalanine or tryptophan at its end. J is TRBJ2-1 and V is TRBV6-1; TRBD1 aligns across 8 bases. This CDR3 region has 16 residues. V was clipped by 1 base and J by 9 bases; unmatched bases: 11. The V gene's germline CDR1 is MNHNS and CDR2 SASEGT. CDR3 nucleotide sequence: TGTGCCAGCAGTGAAGAAACCTGGACAGGGCCAAGTGAGCAGTTCCTC. Its translation is CASSEETWTGPSEQFL.

The V and J genes are TRBV6-1 and TRBJ2-7; TRBD1 matches 8 bases. This CDR3 is 14 amino acids long. Germline V gene lookup returns CDR1 MNHNS and CDR2 SASEGT. Trimming took 0 bases from V and 5 from J; bases not matched to a gene: 3. In DNA form, the CDR3 reads TGTGCCAGCAGTGAAGCCGGACAGGGAGACGAGCAGTACTTC. Residues: CASSEAGQGDEQYF.

V usage is TRBV9 and J usage is TRBJ1-5, with a tentative D call TRBD1 (6 bases). The germline V gene encodes CDR1 SGDLS and CDR2 YYNGEE. This CDR3 comprises 14 residues. Deletions cut 0 bases from V and 4 bases from J, with 8 bases between. The CDR3 DNA reads TGTGCCAGCAGCGTAGAAACAGGGAATCAGCCCCAGCATTTT. Its protein is CASSVETGNQPQHF. Using reference TRBV9 and TRBJ1-5 for the parts outside the CDR3, the full variable domain is DSGVTQTPKHLITATGQRVTLRCSPRSGDLSVYWYQQSLDQGLQFLIQYYNGEERAKGNILERFSAQQFPDLHSELNLSSLELGDSALYFCASSVETGNQPQHFGDGTRLSIL.

In this sample, this clone turned up a few times. The germline gene is not matched at one end of the junction; a read error may be the cause. The chain is built from TRBV15 and TRBJ2-5; 9 nucleotides line up with TRBD1. This CDR3 comprises 16 residues. Looked up from germline, CDR1 is LNHNV and CDR2 is YYDKDF (reference sequence). The CDR3 nucleotides read TGTGCCACCAGCAGGGAACAGGACAGGGGACAAGAGACCAAGTACTTC. Translation gives CATSREQDRGQETKYF.

The CDR3 loop is CASSDRRQGGEQYF. In DNA, the CDR3 is TGTGCCAGCAGTGATCGAAGGCAGGGTGGCGAGCAGTACTTC. This chain uses TRBV2 with TRBJ2-7; TRBD1 is a possible D gene (5 bases). Per the germline V gene, CDR1 is SNHLY and CDR2 is FYNNEI. The V end lost 3 bases, the J end lost 6 bases, and 15 bases lay between the germline ends. CDR3 length equals 14 residues.

This clone came up many times. The sample carries other DNA sequences with the same CDR3. The V and J genes are TRBV3-1 and TRBJ2-1; 8 bases line up with TRBD1. The CDR3 consists of 15 residues. Looked up from germline, CDR1 is LGHDT and CDR2 is YNNKEL (reference sequence). V dropped 3 bases and J dropped 6; count of bases not matched to a gene: 7. Here the CDR3 DNA reads TGTGCCAGCAGCCAGGACAGGGCCTTCCTCAATGAGCAGTTCTTC. The encoded protein is CASSQDRAFLNEQFF.

This clone was observed many times. The chain uses TRBV28 and TRBJ1-1; 7 bases are shared with TRBD1. J gave up 7 bases and V 4 bases, and 12 bases lay outside the gene matches. This CDR3 comprises 15 residues. Germline lookup yields CDR1 MDHEN and CDR2 SYDVKM. CDR3 DNA: TGTGCCAGCAGTTACAGTTCACCGGGACAGCTTGAAGCTTTCTTT. This translates into CASSYSSPGQLEAFF.

A few counts support this clone. A junction end diverges from the germline sequence, so it may reflect a read error. The chain is built from TRBV25-1 and TRBJ1-1; D unresolved. CDR3 size: 15 residues. CDR1 and CDR2 (germline): MGHDK, SYGVNS. Here the CDR3 reads CASPARHTMNTESFF. In DNA form, the CDR3 reads TGTGCCAGCCCGGCCCGACATACGATGAACACTGAATCTTTCTTT. Together with reference TRBV25-1 and TRBJ1-1, the CDR3 gives the full variable domain: EADIYQTPRYLVIGTGKKITLECSQTMGHDKMYWYQQDPGMELHLIHYSYGVNSTEKGDLSSESTVSRIRTEHFPLTLESARPSHTSQYLCASPARHTMNTESFFGQGTRLTVV.

In this sample, this clone turned up a few times. This rearrangement joins TRBV7-9 to TRBJ1-4; 7 positions match TRBD1. The CDR3 runs to 15 residues. Trimming cost V 5 bases and J 8 bases; bases outside gene matches: 11. In germline, CDR1 is SEHNR, CDR2 FQNEAQ (reference sequence). The CDR3 here is CASSPPDRSNEKLFF. The CDR3, as DNA: TGTGCCAGCAGCCCCCCGGACAGGTCGAACGAAAAACTGTTTTTT.

This clone was detected ten times or more. The genes are TRBV5-1 and TRBJ1-4, with TRBD1 identical over 7 bases. Germline loops: CDR1 SGHRS, CDR2 YFSETQ. This CDR3 contains 13 residues. The J segment lost 10 bases and the V segment lost 0 bases, leaving 3 bases of the junction unmatched. The CDR3 DNA reads TGCGCCAGCAGCTTGGGACAGGGTAGAAAACTGTTTTTT. Translated, it gives CASSLGQGRKLFF. The full variable domain, its missing parts supplied by reference TRBV5-1 and TRBJ1-4, is KAGVTQTPRYLIKTRGQQVTLSCSPISGHRSVSWYQQTPGQGLQFLFEYFSETQRNKGNFPGRFSGRQFSNSRSEMNVSTLELGDSALYLCASSLGQGRKLFFGSGTQLSVL.

As for this clone: This may be a read error, as it is one base from a much larger clone. No conserved phenylalanine or tryptophan is present at the end of the CDR3, so a read error is the likely explanation. The J gene is TRBJ1-5, the V gene TRBV28; D gene ambiguous. V gave up 7 bases and J gave up 4 bases, with 11 bases separating them. Germline V gene data show CDR1 as MDHEN and CDR2 as SYDVKM. The CDR3 sequence is 13 residues long. The CDR3 nucleotides are TGTGCCAGCACTTTCTCCCGTAATCAGCCCCAGCATCTT. Amino acids: CASTFSRNQPQHL.

This clone was observed at least ten times. The chain joins TRBV20-1 to TRBJ1-2; possibly TRBD1 for D (6 bases). Trimming took 6 bases from V and 3 from J, leaving 17 bases between them. This CDR3 is 14 amino acids long. Germline assignment: CDR1 DFQATT and CDR2 SNEGSKA (reference sequence). The DNA for the CDR3 is TGCAGTGCCGGAGGCGGACAGTCTTACTATGGCTACACCTTC. This translates into CSAGGGQSYYGYTF.

This clone came up a few times. This chain joins TRBV27 and TRBJ2-7; TRBD2 matches 13 bases. Germline CDR1 MNHEY, CDR2 SMNVEV (reference sequence). The CDR3 is 15 amino acids. Germline trimming cut 3 bases from V and 10 bases from J; bases unmatched to any gene: 9. The CDR3 coding sequence is TGTGCCAGCAGTTTTCGTACTAGCGGGAGGGGCGATCAGTACTTC. Protein: CASSFRTSGRGDQYF.

This sequence joins TRBV6-1 and TRBJ1-3; 7 bases match TRBD1. The V gene's germline CDR1 is MNHNS and CDR2 SASEGT. V shed 5 bases, J shed 1 base, and the junction held 8 bases outside the gene matches. There are 16 residues in the CDR3. CDR3 sequence reads: CASSPDDRASGNTIYF. DNA for the CDR3: TGTGCCAGCAGTCCGGACGACAGGGCGTCTGGAAACACCATATATTTT.

This clone occurred many times. V and J are TRBV4-1 and TRBJ1-5; D perhaps matches TRBD1 (5 bases). Trimming removed 1 base at V and 6 bases at J, with 16 bases between. This CDR3 contains 16 residues. Looked up from germline, CDR1 is MGHRA and CDR2 is YSYEKL. CDR3 protein: CASSQGLTGWVQPQHF. Here the CDR3 DNA reads TGCGCCAGCAGCCAAGGGCTCACAGGCTGGGTTCAGCCCCAGCATTTT.

At least ten counts were recorded for this clone. The chain has TRBV6-1 and TRBJ1-2; weak D call: TRBD1 (6 bases). Germline CDR1 MNHNS, CDR2 SASEGT. The CDR3 has 18 amino acids. The V end was cut by 1 base, the J end by 4 bases, with 22 bases between. CDR3 in amino acids: CASSEGAHRGGGLYGYTF. CDR3 in DNA: TGTGCCAGCAGTGAAGGAGCTCATAGGGGGGGGGGTCTCTATGGCTACACCTTC.

This clone has at least ten counts. V is TRBV20-1 and J is TRBJ2-3; 7 bases are a match to TRBD1. This CDR3 region has 12 residues. V lost 7 bases to trimming and J lost 6 bases; unmatched junction nucleotides: 7. In germline, CDR1 is DFQATT, CDR2 SNEGSKA (reference sequence). The CDR3 here is CSGQRGRDTQYF. For the CDR3, the DNA is TGCAGTGGACAAAGGGGGCGGGATACGCAGTATTTT.

The sample holds many counts of this clone. V is TRBV10-2 and J is TRBJ1-2, with TRBD1 as a possible D gene (5 bases). Trimming took off 6 bases at V and 8 bases at J, with 22 bases between the two ends. The V gene's germline CDR1 is WSHSY and CDR2 SAAADI. The CDR3 has 15 amino acids. CDR3 in DNA: TGCGCCAGCAGGTCATCCGGGACGAGAGATGGAGGCTACACCTTC. Its translation: CASRSSGTRDGGYTF.

This clone was counted at least ten times. The rearrangement joins TRBV7-3 to TRBJ2-7; D is possibly TRBD1 or TRBD2 (5 bases each). The CDR3 is 11 residues long. Per germline, CDR1 SGHTA and CDR2 FQGTGA. V was clipped by 4 bases and J by 6 bases, with 7 bases between them. CDR3 in amino acids: CASSSGSEQYF. The CDR3, as DNA: TGTGCCAGCAGCTCAGGGAGCGAGCAGTACTTC.